This T cell receptor (beta chain) was profiled in a study of T-cell reconstitution after alpha-beta-depleted transplantation in children. Preparation of the TCRbeta library used unique molecular identifiers. TCRdb fed the PCR reads into MiXCR, producing one record per CDR3 protein. In the table there are 530,000 or so distinct CDR3 sequences, over 20% of which are singletons. Trimming stripped 5 bases from V and 6 bases from J, with 14 bases between. There are 14 residues in the CDR3. The origin of this receptor is a boy younger than two with Wiskott-Aldrich syndrome, due to receive a stem cell transplant. This rearrangement joins TRBV12-3 or TRBV12-4 to TRBJ1-5, with D possibly TRBD1 on 5 matching bases. This specimen was PBMCs, taken before TCRalphabeta/CD19-depleted stem cell transplant. The CDR3 nucleotides are TGTGCCAGCAGTGTCCGACAGCGGGGTCAGCCCCAGCATTTT. This translates into CASSVRQRGQPQHF.